Listed below are T cell receptor beta chains from one sample, sequenced in a study of T-cell memory formation after mild COVID-19. MiXCR, run by TCRdb on the 5' RACE reads, gives a single entry per CDR3 protein. The sample gives approximately 60,000 distinct CDR3 sequences, 8% to 9.5% of which show up once; 1.2% is in the top ten. The sample consisted of PBMCs or a T cell subset sorted from them (not recorded which). The receptors here all came from a man younger than 35 who had mild COVID-19 (a few samples of this study predate the infection). Cell type and time point are not known. Both conserved end residues are part of each CDR3. D genes are given only for firm matches. Size values are once, few and many counts, or a class for expanded clones, and some rows have none.

NA | TRBJ1-3 | NA | TRBV7-2 | CASSLGVGSGNTIYF | TGTGCCAGCAGCTTAGGTGTAGGATCTGGAAACACCATATATTTT
NA | TRBJ2-4 | NA | TRBV3-1 | CASSLTGTFNIQYF | TGTGCCAGCAGCCTTACCGGGACTTTCAACATTCAGTACTTC
TRBD2 | TRBJ2-4 | many | TRBV7-2 | CASSPMLHSGGGNVQYF | TGTGCCAGCAGCCCAATGCTCCATAGCGGGGGTGGTAACGTTCAGTACTTC
TRBD2 | TRBJ2-2 | many | TRBV6-5 | CASSYSTSGGTGELFF | TGTGCCAGCAGTTACTCTACTAGCGGGGGCACCGGGGAGCTGTTTTTT
TRBD2 | TRBJ2-5 | many | TRBV5-1 | CASSLFPAGAGETQYF | TGCGCCAGCAGCTTGTTTCCAGCGGGGGCCGGGGAGACCCAGTACTTC
NA | TRBJ2-3 | few | TRBV9 | CASSVDGDTQYF | TGTGCCAGCAGCGTAGACGGAGATACGCAGTATTTT
NA | TRBJ2-4 | NA | TRBV18 | CASSPPSRVSDIQYF | TGTGCCAGCTCACCACCGTCCCGCGTTTCAGACATTCAGTACTTC
TRBD2 | TRBJ2-3 | NA | TRBV24-1 | CATGSGGATDTQYF | TGTGCCACCGGTAGCGGGGGGGCAACAGATACGCAGTATTTT
NA | TRBJ1-3 | NA | TRBV6-5 | CASSYSTWGRNTIYF | TGTGCCAGCAGTTACTCGACTTGGGGGAGAAACACCATATATTTT
NA | TRBJ2-1 | many | TRBV11-2 | CASSSGGYKFF | TGTGCCAGCAGTTCCGGGGGTTATAAGTTCTTC
NA | TRBJ2-2 | few | TRBV20-1 | CSAKSRDSNVPGELFF | TGCAGTGCTAAGAGCCGGGACTCCAACGTTCCCGGGGAGCTGTTTTTT
TRBD1 | TRBJ2-1 | many | TRBV7-8 | CASRPPIYRGSNEQFF | TGTGCCAGCAGACCACCCATCTACAGGGGATCCAATGAGCAGTTCTTC
NA | TRBJ2-6 | NA | TRBV12-3/TRBV12-4 | CASSPPIGANVLTF | TGTGCCAGCAGCCCCCCGATTGGGGCCAACGTCCTGACTTTC
NA | TRBJ1-5 | NA | TRBV6-6 | CASSYGRMGNQPQHF | TGTGCCAGCAGTTACGGACGGATGGGCAATCAGCCCCAGCATTTT
TRBD1 | TRBJ2-7 | many | TRBV6-1 | CASSEEDRVAQYF | TGTGCCAGCAGTGAAGAGGACAGGGTTGCGCAGTACTTC
NA | TRBJ1-2 | NA | TRBV7-8 | CASSPRRGANYGYTF | TGTGCCAGCAGCCCTCGGAGGGGAGCTAACTATGGCTACACCTTC
NA | TRBJ2-7 | many | TRBV5-1 | CASSLDLQVSGLQYF | TGCGCCAGCAGCTTGGACCTCCAAGTCTCAGGGTTGCAGTACTTC
NA | TRBJ1-3 | few | TRBV7-3 | CASSLSSGNTIYF | TGTGCCAGCAGCTTAAGCTCCGGAAACACCATATATTTT
TRBD2 | TRBJ2-7 | few | TRBV7-2 | CASSSLAGGWDYEQYF | TGTGCCAGCAGCTCCTTAGCGGGGGGCTGGGACTACGAGCAGTACTTC
NA | TRBJ1-5 | few | TRBV6-6 | CACRSEGVSNQPQHF | TGTGCCTGTCGTTCTGAGGGGGTGAGCAATCAGCCCCAGCATTTT
TRBD2 | TRBJ2-3 | few | TRBV2 | CASRRGGQGPDTQYF | TGTGCCAGCCGGCGGGGGGGCCAAGGTCCAGATACGCAGTATTTT
NA | TRBJ2-1 | many | TRBV24-1 | CATAPAGSYNEQFF | TGTGCCACCGCCCCCGCCGGCTCCTACAATGAGCAGTTCTTC
NA | TRBJ2-2 | many | TRBV7-2 | CASSSDLAGELFF | TGTGCCAGCAGCTCGGACCTGGCCGGGGAGCTGTTTTTT
TRBD2 | TRBJ2-1 | NA | TRBV7-2 | CASSLAGGGRVQFF | TGTGCCAGCAGCTTAGCCGGCGGGGGTAGGGTGCAGTTCTTC
TRBD2 | TRBJ2-4 | many | TRBV4-2 | CASSQGASGGGNIQYF | TGTGCCAGCAGCCAAGGGGCTAGCGGGGGAGGAAACATTCAGTACTTC
TRBD1 | TRBJ2-7 | NA | TRBV7-2 | CASSSSGTGAADEQYF | TGTGCCAGCAGCTCTTCCGGGACAGGGGCAGCGGACGAGCAGTACTTC
NA | TRBJ1-1 | few | TRBV7-3 | CASSPGEDTEAFF | TGTGCCAGCAGTCCGGGGGAGGACACTGAAGCTTTCTTT
NA | TRBJ2-5 | many | TRBV7-2 | CASSGGPTGETQYF | TGTGCCAGCAGCGGGGGGCCCACGGGGGAGACCCAGTACTTC
NA | TRBJ2-4 | few | TRBV5-1 | CASSSDPPATKNIQYF | TGCGCCAGCAGCTCAGACCCTCCCGCAACCAAAAACATTCAGTACTTC
NA | TRBJ2-2 | NA | TRBV5-1 | CASSLDSPAYTGELFF | TGCGCCAGCAGCTTGGATAGTCCAGCCTACACCGGGGAGCTGTTTTTT
TRBD2 | TRBJ2-5 | NA | TRBV29-1 | CSGGGSQETQYF | TGCAGCGGGGGGGGGTCACAAGAGACCCAGTACTTC
NA | TRBJ2-3 | NA | TRBV12-3/TRBV12-4 | CASAKGAADTQYF | TGTGCCAGCGCCAAGGGAGCTGCAGATACGCAGTATTTT
TRBD1 | TRBJ2-5 | many | TRBV12-3/TRBV12-4 | CASGPRTGGETQYF | TGTGCCAGCGGTCCTAGGACAGGCGGAGAGACCCAGTACTTC
NA | TRBJ1-5 | NA | TRBV7-2 | CASSLGQTNQPQHF | TGTGCCAGCAGCTTAGGGCAGACTAATCAGCCCCAGCATTTT
NA | TRBJ2-4 | NA | TRBV11-2 | CASSFVGVNIQYF | TGTGCCAGCAGCTTTGTTGGGGTAAACATTCAGTACTTC
NA | TRBJ2-2 | NA | TRBV7-3 | CASSPGQNTGELFF | TGTGCCAGCAGCCCGGGACAAAACACCGGGGAGCTGTTTTTT
TRBD1 | TRBJ2-7 | NA | TRBV3-1 | CASSLGGTGGDEQYF | TGTGCCAGCAGCCTAGGGGGGACAGGGGGCGACGAGCAGTACTTC
TRBD1 | TRBJ2-7 | few | TRBV10-3 | CAISEKGTGRYEQYF | TGTGCCATCAGTGAGAAGGGGACAGGGAGATACGAGCAGTACTTC
TRBD1 | TRBJ1-5 | few | TRBV7-6 | CASSLGNRGLNQPQHF | TGTGCCAGCAGCTTGGGAAACAGGGGGCTGAATCAGCCCCAGCATTTT
NA | TRBJ2-1 | NA | TRBV7-9 | CASGRGLDEQFF | TGTGCCAGCGGGCGGGGTTTGGATGAGCAGTTCTTC
TRBD1 | TRBJ1-3 | NA | TRBV6-6 | CASSLGTGNSGNTIYF | TGTGCCAGCAGCCTCGGGACAGGGAACTCTGGAAACACCATATATTTT
NA | TRBJ1-6 | once | TRBV5-1 | CASSLVSGSESPLHF | TGCGCCAGCAGCTTGGTTTCAGGGTCGGAATCACCCCTCCACTTT
NA | TRBJ1-2 | few | TRBV29-1 | CSASGQRDYGYTF | TGCAGCGCCTCGGGGCAAAGGGACTATGGCTACACCTTC
NA | TRBJ2-3 | few | TRBV10-3 | CAISEAGFTDTQYF | TGTGCCATCAGTGAGGCAGGGTTCACAGATACGCAGTATTTT
NA | TRBJ1-2 | NA | TRBV15 | CATSRAEGYTF | TGTGCCACCAGCAGAGCGGAGGGCTACACCTTC
NA | TRBJ2-3 | few | TRBV28 | CASSGPDTQYF | TGTGCCAGCAGTGGGCCAGATACGCAGTATTTT
NA | TRBJ1-5 | NA | TRBV4-1 | CASSPPSLNQPQHF | TGCGCCAGCAGCCCCCCGAGCCTAAATCAGCCCCAGCATTTT
NA | TRBJ1-2 | NA | TRBV15 | CATSRDGQNYGYTF | TGTGCCACCAGCAGAGATGGGCAAAACTATGGCTACACCTTC
NA | TRBJ1-2 | few | TRBV5-1 | CASSLVPESGYTF | TGCGCCAGCAGCTTGGTGCCGGAGAGTGGCTACACCTTC
NA | TRBJ1-5 | few | TRBV20-1 | CSARDRHYSNQPQHF | TGCAGTGCTAGAGATCGTCATTATAGCAATCAGCCCCAGCATTTT
NA | TRBJ2-5 | few | TRBV7-2 | CASSLGQKQETQYF | TGTGCCAGCAGCTTAGGACAAAAGCAGGAGACCCAGTACTTC
NA | TRBJ2-6 | few | TRBV24-1 | CATNRFSGANVLTF | TGTGCCACCAATCGGTTCTCTGGGGCCAACGTCCTGACTTTC
TRBD1 | TRBJ2-6 | NA | TRBV9 | CASSVVAGGGFGANVLTF | TGTGCCAGCAGCGTAGTAGCAGGGGGCGGCTTTGGGGCCAACGTCCTGACTTTC
NA | TRBJ2-1 | few | TRBV5-1 | CASRRVHNEQFF | TGCGCCAGCAGACGGGTCCACAATGAGCAGTTCTTC
TRBD1 | TRBJ2-7 | NA | TRBV6-6 | CASIEDRGWREQYF | TGTGCCAGCATCGAGGACAGGGGATGGCGAGAGCAGTACTTC
NA | TRBJ2-2 | NA | TRBV9 | CASRDLSNTGELFF | TGTGCCAGCCGGGACCTATCGAACACCGGGGAGCTGTTTTTT
NA | TRBJ1-2 | NA | TRBV6-5 | CAGQPYGYTF | TGTGCCGGACAGCCTTATGGCTACACCTTC
NA | TRBJ2-2 | few | TRBV2 | CASSATGELFF | TGTGCCAGCAGCGCGACCGGGGAGCTGTTTTTT
NA | TRBJ2-1 | NA | TRBV6-1 | CASRRGDASYNEQFF | TGTGCCAGCAGAAGAGGGGACGCTTCCTACAATGAGCAGTTCTTC